Below are 19 T cell receptor beta chains sequenced from a single sample in a study of blood T cell repertoires in COVID-19. This table comes from immunoSEQ multiplex PCR, and its TCRdb copy is limited to in-frame clones, with some not included. The repertoire includes 200,000 to 300,000 clones, 75% to 85% of them detected once, and about 4.4% sits in the top ten. Source material: peripheral blood. The receptors come from a woman between 65 and 79 years old with acute or convalescent COVID-19.

The chain joins TRBV5-1 to TRBJ2-5; 10 nucleotides line up with TRBD1. There are 17 residues in the CDR3. From germline, CDR1 is SGHRS and CDR2 YFSETQ. V lost 3 bases and J lost 1; bases outside the gene matches: 9. The CDR3 nucleotides are TGCGCCAGCAGCTCCCCGGGACAGGGGCCAGTCCAAGAGACCCAGTACTTC. This translates into CASSSPGQGPVQETQYF.

V usage is TRBV4-1 and J usage is TRBJ2-3; 8 bases map to TRBD1. Trimming at V came to 1 base and at J to 5 bases, leaving 5 bases not matched to a gene. The V gene's germline CDR1 is MGHRA and CDR2 YSYEKL. The CDR3 runs 15 residues. CDR3 in DNA: TGCGCCAGCAGCCAAGCTAATACAGGGGGAGATACGCAGTATTTT. This encodes CASSQANTGGDTQYF.

The V gene is TRBV24-1, the J gene TRBJ1-3, with D hard to call. Trimming shortened V by 5 bases and J by 2 bases, and 9 bases separated the two germline ends. From germline, CDR1 is KGHDR and CDR2 SFDVKD. CDR3 length equals 14 residues. CDR3 sequence: CATSAGEAGNTIYF. The CDR3 bases are TGTGCCACCAGTGCCGGGGAGGCTGGAAACACCATATATTTT.

The chain joins TRBV19 to TRBJ1-1, with D perhaps matching TRBD1 (6 bases). Looked up from germline, CDR1 is LNHDA and CDR2 is SQIVND (reference sequence). Trimming took 5 bases from V and 10 from J, leaving 8 bases between them. CDR3 length: 10 amino acids. For the CDR3, the DNA is TGTGCCAGTAGTGACAGGACAGCTTTCTTT. It encodes CASSDRTAFF.

The CDR3 region is CASIPDRIYNSPLHF. The CDR3 bases are TGTGCCAGCATTCCGGACAGGATATATAATTCACCCCTCCACTTT. The chain employs TRBV2 and TRBJ1-6; TRBD1 matches at 7 bases. Germline lookup yields CDR1 SNHLY and CDR2 FYNNEI. The V and J ends lost 7 bases and 4 bases, in that order; junction bases with no gene match: 7. The CDR3 is made up of 15 amino acids.

The J gene is TRBJ2-7, the V gene TRBV30; 8 bases are a match to TRBD1. Looked up from germline, CDR1 is GTSNPN and CDR2 is SVGIG (reference sequence). The length of the CDR3 is 12 residues. V lost 4 bases and J lost 6; bases outside the gene matches: 5. The CDR3 DNA reads TGTGCCTGGAACCCAGGGGGCGGCGAGCAGTACTTC. Translation: CAWNPGGGEQYF. Full variable domain (missing parts from reference TRBV30 and TRBJ2-7): SQTIHQWPATLVQPVGSPLSLECTVEGTSNPNLYWYRQAAGRGLQLLFYSVGIGQISSEVPQNLSASRPQDRQFILSSKKLLLSDSGFYLCAWNPGGGEQYFGPGTRLTVT.

This clone came up a few times. V usage is TRBV27 and J usage is TRBJ1-5; 8 positions match TRBD1. Germline V lookup: CDR1 MNHEY, CDR2 SMNVEV (reference sequence). The CDR3 extends over 15 amino acids. V lost 3 bases to trimming and J lost 4 bases; unmatched junction nucleotides: 5. This chain's CDR3 is CASSFGQGANQPQHF. The CDR3 DNA reads as TGTGCCAGCAGTTTCGGTCAGGGGGCGAATCAGCCCCAGCATTTT.

The V and J genes are TRBV19 and TRBJ2-1; maybe TRBD1 (6 bases). The CDR3 is 15 amino acids. V gave up 3 bases and J gave up 2 bases, with 11 bases separating them. Germline values: CDR1 LNHDA, CDR2 SQIVND (reference sequence). CDR3 loop: CASSMLDRPYNEQFF. In DNA, the CDR3 is TGTGCCAGTAGTATGTTGGACAGACCCTACAATGAGCAGTTCTTC.

The CDR3 is CASSLGYGGGEQFF. In DNA, the CDR3 is TGTGCCAGCAGCTTAGGTTACGGCGGGGGGGAGCAGTTCTTC. This chain connects TRBV7-2 to TRBJ2-1, with 8 bases fitting TRBD2. J was trimmed by 10 bases and V by 1 base; bases with no gene match: 6. CDR3 length: 14 residues. Germline values: CDR1 SGHTA, CDR2 FQGNSA. Full variable domain (remainder filled in from reference TRBV7-2 and TRBJ2-1): GAGVSQSPSNKVTEKGKDVELRCDPISGHTALYWYRQSLGQGLEFLIYFQGNSAPDKSGLPSDRFSAERTGGSVSTLTIQRTQQEDSAVYLCASSLGYGGGEQFFGPGTRLTVL.

This clone is a singleton in its sample. The J gene is TRBJ1-6, the V gene TRBV30; D not resolved. CDR1 and CDR2 (germline): GTSNPN, SVGIG (reference sequence). This CDR3 has 15 residues. V gave up 4 bases and J gave up 9 bases, with 19 bases separating them. The CDR3 nucleotides are TGTGCCTGGATCCGGCGGCCATATGAAGGTTCACCCCTCCACTTT. Its translation is CAWIRRPYEGSPLHF.

The V gene is TRBV11-3, the J gene TRBJ2-2; 15 nucleotides line up with TRBD2. CDR1 is SGHNT and CDR2 is YENEEA in the germline V gene. V lost 5 bases, J lost 5 bases, and 6 bases stayed unmatched. The CDR3 covers 17 residues. The DNA of the CDR3 is TGTGCCAGCAGCCTTGGACTAGCGGGGGGGCGAACCGGGGAGCTGTTTTTT. Amino acid sequence: CASSLGLAGGRTGELFF. Full variable domain (missing parts from reference TRBV11-3 and TRBJ2-2): EAGVVQSPRYKIIEKKQPVAFWCNPISGHNTLYWYLQNLGQGPELLIRYENEEAVDDSQLPKDRFSAERLKGVDSTLKIQPAELGDSAVYLCASSLGLAGGRTGELFFGEGSRLTVL.

This rearrangement joins TRBV7-9 to TRBJ2-3, with 9 bases matching TRBD1. The CDR3 runs 13 residues. Germline V gene sequence: CDR1 SEHNR, CDR2 FQNEAQ (reference sequence). V gave up 11 bases and J gave up 4 bases; unmatched junction bases: 7. This CDR3 is CAGNRGRPDTQYF. The CDR3, as DNA: TGTGCCGGCAACAGGGGGCGGCCAGATACGCAGTATTTT.

CDR3 sequence reads: CASSLVGSGQGEQYF. DNA for the CDR3: TGTGCCAGCAGCCTCGTGGGGTCCGGGCAGGGCGAGCAGTACTTC. The rearrangement links TRBV7-8 to TRBJ2-7; D is possibly TRBD1 (5 bases). The V gene's germline CDR1 is SGHVS and CDR2 FQNEAQ. Trimming removed 5 bases from V and 6 bases from J, with 20 bases in between. This CDR3 region has 15 residues. The whole variable domain, filled in from reference TRBV7-8 and TRBJ2-7, reads GAGVSQSPRYKVAKRGQDVALRCDPISGHVSLFWYQQALGQGPEFLTYFQNEAQLDKSGLPSDRFFAERPEGSVSTLKIQRTQQEDSAVYLCASSLVGSGQGEQYFGPGTRLTVT.

The chain links TRBV2 to TRBJ1-3, with D possibly TRBD1 on 5 matching bases. The V end lost 6 bases, the J end lost 0 bases, and 12 bases lay between the germline ends. The CDR3 totals 15 residues. Per the germline V gene, CDR1 is SNHLY and CDR2 is FYNNEI. The CDR3 protein is CASSVRDYSGNTIYF. The CDR3, as DNA: TGTGCCAGCAGCGTCAGGGATTACTCTGGAAACACCATATATTTT.

This clone occurred many times. The chain links TRBV5-6 to TRBJ2-4, with 8 bases identical to TRBD1. After removal of 2 bases from V and 2 bases from J, the junction contained 9 bases not matched to a gene. The CDR3 sequence is 17 residues long. Germline CDR1 and CDR2: SGHDT and YYEEEE. The CDR3 reads CASSFYRQGASKNIQYF. The CDR3 DNA reads as TGTGCCAGCAGCTTTTATCGGCAGGGGGCTTCCAAAAACATTCAGTACTTC.

This chain's CDR3 is CASSLGGGRGTTEAFF. CDR3 sequence (DNA): TGCGCCAGCAGCTTGGGAGGGGGAAGGGGTACGACTGAAGCTTTCTTT. The V gene is TRBV5-1, the J gene TRBJ1-1, with TRBD1 as a possible D gene (6 bases). Per the germline V gene, CDR1 is SGHRS and CDR2 is YFSETQ. The ends were cut back, 0 bases at V and 5 bases at J, with 17 bases in the middle. The CDR3 runs to 16 residues.

The V and J genes are TRBV12-3 or TRBV12-4 and TRBJ1-2; TRBD1 matches 7 bases. CDR3 length: 13 amino acids. Trimming removed 5 bases from V and 10 bases from J; junction bases left unmatched: 10. The CDR3 protein is CASSLIKGQDYTF. As DNA, the CDR3 is TGTGCCAGCAGTCTAATAAAAGGACAGGACTACACCTTC.

The V gene is TRBV6-5, the J gene TRBJ1-5; the D gene is possibly TRBD1 (6 bases). The CDR3 sequence is 13 residues long. Trimming stripped 6 bases from V and 7 bases from J, with 13 bases between. Germline values: CDR1 MNHEY, CDR2 SVGAGI. The CDR3, as DNA: TGTGCCAGCAGCGAGGGGGGGAAGCAGCCCCAGCATTTT. As protein: CASSEGGKQPQHF.

This sequence joins TRBV18 and TRBJ1-2, with 9 bases fitting TRBD1. V shed 3 bases, J shed 4 bases, and the junction held 6 bases outside the gene matches. CDR1 KGHSH and CDR2 LQKENI come from the germline V gene. This CDR3 spans 15 amino acids. The CDR3 reads CASSPKQGASYGYTF. The CDR3 nucleotides are TGTGCCAGCTCACCCAAACAGGGGGCCTCCTATGGCTACACCTTC.